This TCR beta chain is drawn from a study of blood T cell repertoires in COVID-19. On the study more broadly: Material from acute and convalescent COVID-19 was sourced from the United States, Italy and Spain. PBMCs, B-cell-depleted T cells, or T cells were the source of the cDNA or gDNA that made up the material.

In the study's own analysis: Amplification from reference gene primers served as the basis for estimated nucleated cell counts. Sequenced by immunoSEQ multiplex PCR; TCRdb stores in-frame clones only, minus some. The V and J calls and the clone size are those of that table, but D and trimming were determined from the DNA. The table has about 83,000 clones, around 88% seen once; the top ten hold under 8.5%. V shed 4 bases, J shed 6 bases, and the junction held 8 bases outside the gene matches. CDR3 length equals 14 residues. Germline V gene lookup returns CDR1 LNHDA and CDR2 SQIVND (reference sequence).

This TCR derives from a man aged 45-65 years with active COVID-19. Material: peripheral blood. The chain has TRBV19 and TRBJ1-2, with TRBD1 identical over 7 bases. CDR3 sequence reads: CASSTTQGRDGYTF. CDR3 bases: TGTGCCAGTAGTACGACACAGGGGCGGGATGGCTACACCTTC.